This T cell receptor beta chain was observed in a study of cytomegalovirus exposure and HLA in healthy donors. Regarding the study as a whole: Later analysis identified a missense DCLRE1C variant that was linked to TCR beta V- and J-gene trimming. The authors considered a cluster of highly shared sequence variants likely to be a sequencing artifact. Researchers catalogued approximately 160 TCR beta chains as cytomegalovirus-associated.

Healthy bone marrow donors made up the donor group. With respect to this clone: The antigen is unknown.

The study ran its PCR with 60 Vbeta and 13 Jbeta primers. TCRdb's copy holds only in-frame clones and misses some; the assay was immunoSEQ multiplex PCR. The profile shows about 69,000 clones, around 76% of them singletons. This clonotype originated in a woman aged 25 to 39 in good health and CMV-seropositive. The specimen was PBMCs.

The CDR3 sequence: CASSLAMTLETQYF. In DNA form, the CDR3 reads TGTGCCAGCAGCTTAGCGATGACTTTGGAGACCCAGTACTTC. This chain links TRBV7-9 with TRBJ2-5; no clear D gene. Trimming removed 0 bases from V and 5 bases from J, with 10 bases in between. Germline V gives CDR1 SEHNR, CDR2 FQNEAQ (reference sequence). This CDR3 is built from 14 residues.